This T cell receptor beta chain was sequenced during a study of blood T cell repertoires in COVID-19. Study in general: Whether acute or convalescent, the COVID-19 samples came from the United States, Italy and Spain. Sources were T cells, B-cell-depleted T cells, or PBMCs; the material itself was cDNA or gDNA.

The authors' processing: Nucleated cell counts were estimated from reference gene primer amplification. Only in-frame clones appear in the TCRdb table, and some are missing; sequencing was by immunoSEQ multiplex PCR. D and trimming come from the DNA, and the V and J calls and clone size come from that table. Here the sample spans roughly 44,000 clones, approximately 90% being singletons. Germline CDR1 is SGHNT and CDR2 is YYREEE (reference sequence). The CDR3 has 17 residues. The J segment lost 5 bases and the V segment lost 3 bases, leaving 14 bases of the junction unmatched. The source of this sequence is a man older than 75 with acute or convalescent COVID-19. The sample was peripheral blood. This chain joins TRBV5-4 and TRBJ1-2; 9 positions match TRBD1. The CDR3 region is CASSYRGAGQGVYGYTF. The CDR3 DNA reads as TGTGCCAGCAGCTACCGCGGTGCGGGACAGGGTGTATATGGCTACACCTTC. Drawing the rest from reference TRBV5-4 and TRBJ1-2, the complete variable domain is ETGVTQSPTHLIKTRGQQVTLRCSSQSGHNTVSWYQQALGQGPQFIFQYYREEENGRGNFPPRFSGLQFPNYSSELNVNALELDDSALYLCASSYRGAGQGVYGYTFGSGTRLTVV.